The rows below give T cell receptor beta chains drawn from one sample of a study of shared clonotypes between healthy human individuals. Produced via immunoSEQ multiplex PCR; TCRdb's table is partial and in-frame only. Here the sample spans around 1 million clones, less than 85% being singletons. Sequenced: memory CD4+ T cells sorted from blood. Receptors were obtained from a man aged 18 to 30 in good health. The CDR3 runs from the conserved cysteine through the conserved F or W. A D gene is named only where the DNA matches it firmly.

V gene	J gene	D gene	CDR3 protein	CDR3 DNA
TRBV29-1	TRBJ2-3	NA	CSVETDHRTDTQYF	TGCAGCGTTGAGACAGACCACCGCACAGATACGCAGTATTTT
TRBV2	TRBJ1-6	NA	CASRRGQENSPLHF	TGTGCCAGCAGAAGAGGGCAGGAAAATTCACCCCTCCACTTT
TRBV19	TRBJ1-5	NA	CASSPGGGGNQPQHF	TGTGCCAGTAGTCCCGGGGGGGGCGGCAATCAGCCCCAGCATTTT
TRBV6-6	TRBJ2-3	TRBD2	CASSKLAGQRDTQYF	TGTGCCAGCAGTAAACTAGCGGGACAGCGCGATACGCAGTATTTT
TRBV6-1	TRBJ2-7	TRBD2	CASSESSGSSYEQYF	TGTGCCAGCAGTGAGTCTAGCGGGAGTTCCTACGAGCAGTACTTC
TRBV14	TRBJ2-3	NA	CASSQYPVTGTQYF	TGTGCCAGCAGCCAATACCCCGTGACTGGTACGCAGTATTTT
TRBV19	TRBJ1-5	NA	CASSIDFAGGQPQHF	TGTGCCAGTAGTATCGATTTCGCAGGCGGTCAGCCCCAGCATTTT
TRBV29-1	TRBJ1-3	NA	CSVASPPGNTIYF	TGCAGCGTTGCCAGTCCGCCTGGAAACACCATATATTTT
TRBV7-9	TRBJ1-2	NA	CASSFGGSDGYTF	TGTGCCAGCAGCTTCGGGGGCAGCGATGGCTACACCTTC
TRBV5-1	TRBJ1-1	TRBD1	CASSLQGQLNTEAFF	TGCGCCAGCAGCTTGCAGGGACAGCTGAACACTGAAGCTTTCTTT